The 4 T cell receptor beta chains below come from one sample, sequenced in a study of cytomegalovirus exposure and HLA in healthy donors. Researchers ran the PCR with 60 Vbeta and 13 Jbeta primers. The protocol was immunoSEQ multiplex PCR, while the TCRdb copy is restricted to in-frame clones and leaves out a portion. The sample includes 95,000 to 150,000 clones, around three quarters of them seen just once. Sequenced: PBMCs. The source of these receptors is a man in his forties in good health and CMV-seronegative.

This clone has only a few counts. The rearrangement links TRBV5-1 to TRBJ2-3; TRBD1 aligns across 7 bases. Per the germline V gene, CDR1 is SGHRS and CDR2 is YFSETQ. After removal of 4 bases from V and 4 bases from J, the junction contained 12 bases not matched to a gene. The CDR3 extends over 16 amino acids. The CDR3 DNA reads TGCGCCAGCAGCCCGCAAACAGGGGATAGTTCAGATACGCAGTATTTT. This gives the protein CASSPQTGDSSDTQYF.

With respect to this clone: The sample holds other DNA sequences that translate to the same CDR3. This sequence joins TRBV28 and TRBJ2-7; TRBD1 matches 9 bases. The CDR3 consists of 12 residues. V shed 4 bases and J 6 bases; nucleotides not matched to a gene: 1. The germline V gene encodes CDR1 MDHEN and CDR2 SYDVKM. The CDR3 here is CASSWTGAEQYF. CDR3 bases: TGTGCCAGCAGTTGGACAGGGGCCGAGCAGTACTTC.

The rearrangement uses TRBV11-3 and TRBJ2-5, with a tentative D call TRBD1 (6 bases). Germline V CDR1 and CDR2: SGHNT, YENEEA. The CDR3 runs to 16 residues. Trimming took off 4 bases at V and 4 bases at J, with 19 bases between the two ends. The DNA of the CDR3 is TGTGCCAGCAGCTCGCCCTCCTCAGGGGTCGGAGAGACCCAGTACTTC. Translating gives CASSSPSSGVGETQYF.

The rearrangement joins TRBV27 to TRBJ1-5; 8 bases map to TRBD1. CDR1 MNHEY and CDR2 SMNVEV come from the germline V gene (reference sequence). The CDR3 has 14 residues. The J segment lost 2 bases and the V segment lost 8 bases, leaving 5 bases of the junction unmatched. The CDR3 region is CASWTGKGNQPQHF. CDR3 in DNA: TGTGCCAGCTGGACAGGGAAGGGCAATCAGCCCCAGCATTTT.